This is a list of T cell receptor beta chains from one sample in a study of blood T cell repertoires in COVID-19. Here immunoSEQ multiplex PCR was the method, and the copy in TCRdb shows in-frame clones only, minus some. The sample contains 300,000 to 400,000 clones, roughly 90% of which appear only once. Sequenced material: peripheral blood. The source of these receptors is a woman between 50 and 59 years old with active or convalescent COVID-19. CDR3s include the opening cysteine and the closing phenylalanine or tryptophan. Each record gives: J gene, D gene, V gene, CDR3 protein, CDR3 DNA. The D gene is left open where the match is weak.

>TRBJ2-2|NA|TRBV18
CASSRGPGGELFF
TGTGCCAGCTCCCGAGGGCCGGGCGGGGAGCTGTTTTTT
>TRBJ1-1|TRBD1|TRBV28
CASIPRGLNTEAFF
TGTGCCAGCATTCCCAGGGGGCTCAACACTGAAGCTTTCTTT
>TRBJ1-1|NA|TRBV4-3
CASSPRENTEAFF
TGCGCCAGCAGTCCCAGGGAGAACACTGAAGCTTTCTTT
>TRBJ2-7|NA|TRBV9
CASSSGHGYEQYF
TGTGCCAGCAGCAGCGGGCACGGGTACGAGCAGTACTTC
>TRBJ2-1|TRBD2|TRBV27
CASAPGGSYNEQFF
TGTGCGAGCGCCCCGGGAGGGTCCTACAATGAGCAGTTCTTC
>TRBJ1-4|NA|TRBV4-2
CASSPEQDGYEKLFF
TGTGCCAGCAGCCCTGAACAGGACGGTTATGAAAAACTGTTTTTT
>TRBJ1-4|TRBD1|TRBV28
CASSLAGTAEKLFF
TGTGCCAGCAGTTTAGCCGGGACAGCTGAAAAACTGTTTTTT
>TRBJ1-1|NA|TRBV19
CASSIARETEAFF
TGTGCCAGTAGTATAGCCCGAGAAACTGAAGCTTTCTTT
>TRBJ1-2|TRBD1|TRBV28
CASTSGTGSERGYTF
TGTGCCAGCACCTCCGGGACAGGGAGTGAGCGAGGCTACACCTTC
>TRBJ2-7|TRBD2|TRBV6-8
CASPGGSHYEQYF
TGTGCCAGCCCCGGGGGGAGCCACTACGAGCAGTACTTC